Following are 19 T cell receptor beta chains from one sample sequenced in a study of blood T cell repertoires in COVID-19. Only in-frame clones appear in the TCRdb table, and some are missing; sequencing was by immunoSEQ multiplex PCR. This table has approximately 160,000 clones, around 82% appearing once. The sample was PBMCs or T cells enriched from blood (not recorded which). The receptors were gathered from a man aged 40-49 years who had recovered from COVID-19.

The chain combines TRBV30 with TRBJ2-5; 8 bases fit TRBD2. The germline CDR1 and CDR2 sequences are GTSNPN and SVGIG (reference sequence). The CDR3 runs 15 residues. V dropped 6 bases and J dropped 9; count of bases not matched to a gene: 18. The CDR3: CACSSRGSGSYPQYF. The CDR3 DNA sequence: TGTGCCTGTTCCTCCCGGGGGAGCGGGAGTTATCCCCAGTACTTC.

The chain recombines TRBV5-4 with TRBJ1-4, with 9 positions matching TRBD1. The J segment lost 4 bases and the V segment lost 2 bases, leaving 3 bases of the junction unmatched. Germline V gene lookup returns CDR1 SGHNT and CDR2 YYREEE (reference sequence). The CDR3 is made up of 15 amino acids. The CDR3: CASSLQGAGNEKLFF. The CDR3 coding sequence is TGTGCCAGCAGCTTACAGGGGGCCGGTAATGAAAAACTGTTTTTT.

The V call is TRBV18, the J call TRBJ2-5; 7 bases are shared with TRBD2. With V trimmed by 3 bases and J by 2 bases, 6 bases remained unmatched. The CDR3 consists of 15 residues. CDR1 KGHSH and CDR2 LQKENI come from the germline V gene. DNA for the CDR3: TGTGCCAGCTCACCCCCCAGCGGGGCGCAAGAGACCCAGTACTTC. It is translated as CASSPPSGAQETQYF.

This chain links TRBV6-5 with TRBJ2-3, with 7 bases aligning to TRBD1. The CDR3 length is 16 residues. Germline V CDR1 and CDR2: MNHEY, SVGAGI. The V segment lost 4 bases and the J segment 4 bases; nucleotides outside the gene matches: 11. The CDR3 nucleotides read TGTGCCAGCAGTTCCCTTCAGGGGGTGGCTGCAGATACGCAGTATTTT. Protein product: CASSSLQGVAADTQYF.

The gene calls are TRBV12-3 or TRBV12-4 and TRBJ1-1; D is undetermined. CDR3 length: 12 residues. V gave up 6 bases and J gave up 10 bases, with 15 bases separating them. CDR3 loop: CASSPRGGLAFF. The CDR3 DNA reads TGTGCCAGCAGCCCCCGTGGAGGGTTAGCTTTCTTT.

J is TRBJ2-3 and V is TRBV5-4; 12 bases agree with TRBD2. The germline V gene has CDR1 SGHNT and CDR2 YYREEE (reference sequence). The V and J ends lost 3 bases and 1 base, in that order; junction bases with no gene match: 6. The CDR3 has 17 amino acids. CDR3 nucleotide sequence: TGTGCCAGCAGCTCGCGTCTAGCGGGGGGGCGCACAGATACGCAGTATTTT. It specifies CASSSRLAGGRTDTQYF. The entire variable domain, with the rest obtained from reference TRBV5-4 and TRBJ2-3, is as follows: ETGVTQSPTHLIKTRGQQVTLRCSSQSGHNTVSWYQQALGQGPQFIFQYYREEENGRGNFPPRFSGLQFPNYSSELNVNALELDDSALYLCASSSRLAGGRTDTQYFGPGTRLTVL.

This chain links TRBV27 with TRBJ2-5; 8 nucleotides line up with TRBD1. Germline V lookup: CDR1 MNHEY, CDR2 SMNVEV (reference sequence). V gave up 4 bases and J gave up 6 bases; unmatched junction bases: 4. This CDR3 has 13 residues. CDR3 bases: TGTGCCAGCAGTTCCGACAGGGGACAGACCCAGTACTTC. Protein sequence: CASSSDRGQTQYF.

CDR3 in amino acids: CASSYGLAGAWEQYF. The DNA for the CDR3 is TGTGCCAGCAGCTATGGACTAGCGGGGGCCTGGGAGCAGTACTTC. This rearrangement joins TRBV7-2 to TRBJ2-7, with TRBD2 matching over 13 bases. Unmatched junction bases numbered 7, after V lost 4 bases and J lost 7 bases. This CDR3 contains 15 residues. The germline gives CDR1 SGHTA, CDR2 FQGNSA. The complete variable domain, with remaining parts taken from reference TRBV7-2 and TRBJ2-7, reads GAGVSQSPSNKVTEKGKDVELRCDPISGHTALYWYRQSLGQGLEFLIYFQGNSAPDKSGLPSDRFSAERTGGSVSTLTIQRTQQEDSAVYLCASSYGLAGAWEQYFGPGTRLTVT.

The V gene is TRBV12-3 or TRBV12-4, the J gene TRBJ2-1; weak D call: TRBD2 (7 bases). V was cut by 5 bases and J by 7 bases, with 12 bases left in between. There are 13 residues in the CDR3. Written as DNA, the CDR3 is TGTGCCAGCAGTGGGGGGGGCCATAATGAGCAGTTCTTC. Its translation is CASSGGGHNEQFF.

This chain uses TRBV12-3 or TRBV12-4 with TRBJ1-2; tentative D call: TRBD1 (5 bases). This CDR3 has 12 residues. V shed 6 bases and J shed 8 bases, with 13 bases lying between them. The DNA for the CDR3 is TGTGCCAGCAGCCAAGGGGAGGAGGGCTACACCTTC. Translation: CASSQGEEGYTF.

This chain joins TRBV23-1 and TRBJ2-7; 9 bases are shared with TRBD1. TRBV23-1 is an ORF for which the function is uncertain. V was pared by 5 bases and J by 6 bases, with 8 bases of the junction left unmatched. The CDR3 extends over 14 amino acids. The CDR3 protein is CASSTPGTGIEQYV. The CDR3 region has the DNA TGCGCCAGCAGTACCCCCGGGACAGGGATCGAGCAGTACGTC.

The CDR3 loop is CASSLQRGPHRITDTQYF. The CDR3 DNA is TGCGCCAGCAGCTTGCAGCGGGGGCCCCACCGAATCACAGATACGCAGTATTTT. The rearrangement links TRBV5-1 to TRBJ2-3, with 8 bases lining up with TRBD2. J gave up 2 bases and V 1 base, and 12 bases lay outside the gene matches. CDR1 and CDR2 from the germline V gene are SGHRS and YFSETQ. The CDR3 totals 18 residues. The full variable domain, completed using reference TRBV5-1 and TRBJ2-3, is KAGVTQTPRYLIKTRGQQVTLSCSPISGHRSVSWYQQTPGQGLQFLFEYFSETQRNKGNFPGRFSGRQFSNSRSEMNVSTLELGDSALYLCASSLQRGPHRITDTQYFGPGTRLTVL.

The J gene is TRBJ1-2, the V gene TRBV3-1 (or the pseudogene TRBV3-2); maybe TRBD1 (5 bases). The CDR3 has 14 amino acids. Germline-derived CDR1 and CDR2 are LGHDT and YNNKEL (reference sequence). The ends were cut back, 2 bases at V and 3 bases at J, with 10 bases in the middle. The CDR3 protein is CASSQTGGHYGYTF. CDR3 DNA sequence: TGTGCCAGCAGCCAAACCGGGGGTCACTATGGCTACACCTTC.

The chain recombines TRBV25-1 with TRBJ2-3; D perhaps matches TRBD2 (6 bases). This CDR3 is built from 14 residues. Trimming pared 4 bases from V and 1 base from J, leaving 9 bases between. Germline V lookup: CDR1 MGHDK, CDR2 SYGVNS. CDR3 nucleotide sequence: TGTGCCAGCAGTGGCGGAGGGGGCACAGATACGCAGTATTTT. Translated: CASSGGGGTDTQYF. Full variable domain (rest looked up from reference TRBV25-1 and TRBJ2-3): EADIYQTPRYLVIGTGKKITLECSQTMGHDKMYWYQQDPGMELHLIHYSYGVNSTEKGDLSSESTVSRIRTEHFPLTLESARPSHTSQYLCASSGGGGTDTQYFGPGTRLTVL.

The V gene is TRBV7-2, the J gene TRBJ1-2, with TRBD1 matching 8 bases. The V segment lost 5 bases and the J segment 2 bases; nucleotides outside the gene matches: 4. This CDR3 has 14 residues. In germline, CDR1 is SGHTA, CDR2 FQGNSA. The CDR3 is CASSIDRGNYGYTF. CDR3 nucleotides: TGTGCCAGCAGCATAGACAGGGGAAACTATGGCTACACCTTC.

V usage is TRBV5-1 and J usage is TRBJ1-2, with D perhaps matching TRBD1 (6 bases). The V end was cut by 3 bases, the J end by 6 bases, with 15 bases between. Looked up from germline, CDR1 is SGHRS and CDR2 is YFSETQ. The CDR3 totals 14 residues. The CDR3 region is CASSYGDRSNGYTF. CDR3 nucleotide sequence: TGCGCCAGCAGCTACGGAGACAGGAGCAATGGCTACACCTTC.

This chain connects TRBV18 to TRBJ1-2, with TRBD1 as a possible D gene (6 bases). The germline V gene has CDR1 KGHSH and CDR2 LQKENI. This CDR3 has 15 amino acids. Trimming pared 0 bases from V and 10 bases from J, leaving 18 bases between. In DNA, the CDR3 is TGTGCCAGCTCACCACCTTTGGCCAGGGGAAGTAACTACACCTTC. Translation: CASSPPLARGSNYTF.

This clone was seen a single time. The V gene is TRBV5-1, the J gene TRBJ2-7, with 8 bases matching TRBD1. Germline lookup yields CDR1 SGHRS and CDR2 YFSETQ. The ends lost 0 bases at V and 0 bases at J; junction bases unmatched: 5. The CDR3 loop spans 16 amino acids. The DNA of the CDR3 is TGCGCCAGCAGCTTGGTTGCAGGGGGCCTCTCCTACGAGCAGTACTTC. Amino acid sequence: CASSLVAGGLSYEQYF.

This clone was counted a few times. The chain employs TRBV30 and TRBJ1-2; no reliable D call. V was pared by 5 bases and J by 0 bases, with 4 bases between. This CDR3 has 11 amino acids. The V gene's germline CDR1 is GTSNPN and CDR2 SVGIG (reference sequence). The CDR3 region has the DNA TGTGCCTGGTCCACTAACTATGGCTACACCTTC. Residues: CAWSTNYGYTF.